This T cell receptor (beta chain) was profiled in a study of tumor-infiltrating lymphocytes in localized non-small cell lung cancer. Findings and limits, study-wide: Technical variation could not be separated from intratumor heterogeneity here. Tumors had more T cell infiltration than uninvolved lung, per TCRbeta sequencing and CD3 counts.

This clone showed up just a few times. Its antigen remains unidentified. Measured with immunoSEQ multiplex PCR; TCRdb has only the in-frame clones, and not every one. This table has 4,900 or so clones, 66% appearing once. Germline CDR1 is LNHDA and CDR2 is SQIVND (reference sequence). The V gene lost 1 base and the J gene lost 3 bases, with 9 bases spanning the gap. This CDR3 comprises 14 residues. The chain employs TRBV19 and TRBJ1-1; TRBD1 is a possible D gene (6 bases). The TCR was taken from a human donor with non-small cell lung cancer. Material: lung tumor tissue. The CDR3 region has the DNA TGTGCCAGTAGTATAGCAGGGGATCACACTGAAGCTTTCTTT. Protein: CASSIAGDHTEAFF.